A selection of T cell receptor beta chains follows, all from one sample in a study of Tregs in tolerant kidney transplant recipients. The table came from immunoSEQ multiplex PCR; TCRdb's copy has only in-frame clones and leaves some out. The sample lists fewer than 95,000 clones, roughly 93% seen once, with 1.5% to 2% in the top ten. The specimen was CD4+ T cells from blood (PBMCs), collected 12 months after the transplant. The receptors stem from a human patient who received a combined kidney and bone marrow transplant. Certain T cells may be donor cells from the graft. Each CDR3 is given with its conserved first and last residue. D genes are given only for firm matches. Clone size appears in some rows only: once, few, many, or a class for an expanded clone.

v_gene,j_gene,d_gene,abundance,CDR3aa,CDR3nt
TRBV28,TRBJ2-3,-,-,CASSLSRGDTQYF,TGTGCCAGCAGTTTATCCAGGGGAGATACGCAGTATTTT
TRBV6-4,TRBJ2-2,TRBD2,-,CASSDSGLAGDKELFF,TGTGCCAGCAGTGACTCGGGGCTAGCGGGGGACAAGGAGCTGTTTTTT
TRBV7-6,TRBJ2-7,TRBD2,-,CASSRGLAVYEQYF,TGTGCCAGCAGCCGAGGACTAGCGGTCTACGAGCAGTACTTC
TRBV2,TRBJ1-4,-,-,CASSEQNEKLFF,TGTGCCAGCAGTGAACAGAATGAAAAACTGTTTTTT
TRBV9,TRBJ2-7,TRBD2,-,CASDTSGTSWDEQYF,TGTGCCAGCGACACTTCCGGGACTAGCTGGGACGAGCAGTACTTC
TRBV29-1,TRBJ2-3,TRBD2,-,CSVDGVAKRGAPYTDTQYF,TGCAGCGTTGATGGAGTGGCCAAGCGGGGGGCTCCATACACAGATACGCAGTATTTT
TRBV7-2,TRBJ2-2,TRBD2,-,CASSPSGGPGELFF,TGTGCCAGCAGCCCTAGCGGGGGGCCCGGGGAGCTGTTTTTT
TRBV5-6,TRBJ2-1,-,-,CASSLGPQGYNEQFF,TGTGCCAGCAGCTTGGGTCCACAGGGCTACAATGAGCAGTTCTTC
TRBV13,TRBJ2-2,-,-,CASNQAPNTGELFF,TGTGCCAGTAACCAGGCCCCGAACACCGGGGAGCTGTTTTTT
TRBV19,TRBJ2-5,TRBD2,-,CASSIDVLAARQETQYF,TGTGCCAGTAGTATAGATGTGCTAGCGGCCCGACAAGAGACCCAGTACTTC
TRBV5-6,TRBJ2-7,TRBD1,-,CASSLDRLSYEQYF,TGTGCCAGCAGCCTGGACAGGCTTTCCTACGAGCAGTACTTC
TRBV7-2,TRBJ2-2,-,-,CASSLVLAGELFF,TGTGCCAGCAGCTTAGTACTAGCCGGGGAGCTGTTTTTT
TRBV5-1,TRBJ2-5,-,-,CASSLTQETQYF,TGCGCCAGCAGCCTGACTCAAGAGACCCAGTACTTC
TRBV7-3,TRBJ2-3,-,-,CASSFQGTDTQYF,TGTGCCAGCAGCTTCCAGGGTACAGATACGCAGTATTTT
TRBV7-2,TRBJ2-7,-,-,CASSPRGGSYEQYF,TGTGCCAGCAGCCCCCGAGGCGGCTCCTACGAGCAGTACTTC
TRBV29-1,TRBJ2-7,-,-,CSVGRDYEQYF,TGCAGCGTTGGCAGGGACTACGAGCAGTACTTC
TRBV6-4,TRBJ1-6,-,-,CAGPHQHVDRDNNNSPLHF,TGTGCCGGACCCCACCAGCATGTGGACCGGGACAACAATAATTCACCCCTCCACTTT
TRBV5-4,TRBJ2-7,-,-,CASSRQGGRYEQYF,TGTGCCAGCAGCAGACAGGGAGGTCGGTACGAGCAGTACTTC
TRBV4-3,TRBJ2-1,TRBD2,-,CASSQDLKTSGTNEQFF,TGCGCCAGCAGCCAAGATCTCAAGACTAGCGGGACCAATGAGCAGTTCTTC
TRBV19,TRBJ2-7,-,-,CASSIGVRWQGDEQYF,TGTGCCAGTAGTATAGGGGTAAGGTGGCAGGGTGACGAGCAGTACTTC
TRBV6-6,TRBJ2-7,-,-,CAGSYISGQEDEQYF,TGTGCCGGCAGTTACATATCGGGACAAGAGGACGAGCAGTACTTC
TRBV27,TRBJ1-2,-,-,CASSFNRFNYGYTF,TGTGCCAGCAGTTTCAACAGGTTTAACTATGGCTACACCTTC
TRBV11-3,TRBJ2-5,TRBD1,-,CASSFGTGTVRGETQYF,TGTGCCAGCAGCTTTGGGACCGGGACAGTCCGAGGAGAGACCCAGTACTTC
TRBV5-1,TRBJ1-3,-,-,CASSLAGSNSGNTIYF,TGCGCCAGCAGCTTGGCTGGGAGCAACTCTGGAAACACCATATATTTT
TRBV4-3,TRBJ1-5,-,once,CASSKRVLSGDSNQPQHF,TGCGCCAGCAGCAAGAGGGTCCTGTCAGGGGATAGCAATCAGCCCCAGCATTTT
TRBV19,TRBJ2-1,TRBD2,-,CASRRLAGQNNEQFF,TGTGCCAGTAGGAGACTAGCGGGCCAAAACAATGAGCAGTTCTTC
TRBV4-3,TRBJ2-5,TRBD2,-,CASSQGTSGRVETQYF,TGCGCCAGCAGCCAAGGGACTAGCGGGAGGGTAGAGACCCAGTACTTC
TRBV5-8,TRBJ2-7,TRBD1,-,CASSQGQGGEQYF,TGTGCCAGCAGCCAGGGACAGGGTGGCGAGCAGTACTTC
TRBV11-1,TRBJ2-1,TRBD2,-,CASSFFLAGLSSYNEQFF,TGTGCCAGCAGCTTTTTCCTAGCGGGGCTTAGCTCCTACAATGAGCAGTTCTTC
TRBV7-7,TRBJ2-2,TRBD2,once,CASSLASGYTGELFF,TGTGCCAGCAGCTTAGCTAGCGGGTACACCGGGGAGCTGTTTTTT
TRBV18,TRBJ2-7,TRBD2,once,CASSPKGLAGVNEQYF,TGTGCCAGCTCACCGAAGGGACTAGCGGGAGTTAACGAGCAGTACTTC
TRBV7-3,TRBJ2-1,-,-,CASSLIGGNEQFF,TGTGCCAGCAGCTTAATAGGGGGAAATGAGCAGTTCTTC
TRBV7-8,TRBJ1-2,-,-,CASSPDLFYGYTF,TGTGCCAGCAGCCCCGACTTGTTTTATGGCTACACCTTC
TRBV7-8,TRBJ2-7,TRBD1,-,CASSSKDRARPGDTYEQYF,TGTGCCAGCAGCTCGAAGGACAGGGCCAGGCCGGGTGACACCTACGAGCAGTACTTC
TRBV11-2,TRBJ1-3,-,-,CASSLDRQGSGNTIYF,TGTGCCAGCAGCTTAGATCGCCAGGGATCTGGAAACACCATATATTTT
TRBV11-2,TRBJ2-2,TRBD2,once,CASSSTSGRLGPGELFF,TGTGCCAGCAGCTCGACTAGCGGGAGGCTGGGGCCCGGGGAGCTGTTTTTT
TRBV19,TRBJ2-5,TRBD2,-,CASSWGTSGRETQYF,TGTGCCAGTAGTTGGGGGACTAGCGGGAGAGAGACCCAGTACTTC
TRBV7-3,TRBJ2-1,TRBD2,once,CASSLRGVRGLADLSYNEQFF,TGTGCCAGCAGCTTAAGGGGGGTGCGAGGACTAGCGGACCTCTCCTACAATGAGCAGTTCTTC
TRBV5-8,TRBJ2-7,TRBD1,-,CASSFFGTGGFEQYF,TGTGCCAGCAGCTTTTTCGGGACAGGGGGATTCGAGCAGTACTTC
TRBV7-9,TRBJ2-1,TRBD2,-,CASSLLGRALAGASEQFF,TGTGCCAGCAGCTTATTGGGGAGAGCACTAGCGGGAGCCAGTGAGCAGTTCTTC
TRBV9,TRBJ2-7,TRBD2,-,CASSVAASGISYEQYF,TGTGCCAGCAGCGTAGCGGCTAGCGGGATATCCTACGAGCAGTACTTC
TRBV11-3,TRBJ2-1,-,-,CASSEGAYNEQFF,TGTGCCAGCAGCGAGGGGGCCTACAATGAGCAGTTCTTC
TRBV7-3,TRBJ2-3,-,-,CASSRGGARVTDTQYF,TGTGCCAGCAGCCGAGGGGGGGCGAGGGTCACAGATACGCAGTATTTT
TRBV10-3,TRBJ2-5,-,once,CAISLAPGAQETQYF,TGTGCCATCAGCCTAGCTCCCGGTGCTCAAGAGACCCAGTACTTC
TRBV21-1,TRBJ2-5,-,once,CASTTLSQYF,TGTGCCAGCACGACATTGTCCCAGTACTTC
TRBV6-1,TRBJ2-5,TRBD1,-,CASSENLDRGRRETQYF,TGTGCCAGCAGTGAAAACTTGGACAGGGGTCGTCGGGAGACCCAGTACTTC
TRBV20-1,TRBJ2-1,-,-,CSAMAVHEQFF,TGCAGTGCTATGGCGGTCCATGAGCAGTTCTTC
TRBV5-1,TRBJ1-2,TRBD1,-,CASSLAGTGVRGYTF,TGCGCCAGCAGCTTGGCGGGGACAGGGGTTAGAGGCTACACCTTC
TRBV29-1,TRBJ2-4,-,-,CSVETKADLAKNIQYF,TGCAGCGTTGAGACCAAAGCGGATCTAGCCAAAAACATTCAGTACTTC
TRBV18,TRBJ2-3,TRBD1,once,CASSPRQGLDTQYF,TGTGCCAGCTCACCTCGACAGGGGTTGGATACGCAGTATTTT
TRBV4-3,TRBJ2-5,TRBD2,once,CASTRSRLAGGRETQYF,TGCGCCAGCACCCGGAGTAGGCTAGCGGGGGGGAGAGAGACCCAGTACTTC
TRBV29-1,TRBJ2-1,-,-,CSARTDSYNEQFF,TGCAGCGCCCGGACAGACTCCTACAATGAGCAGTTCTTC